This entry features one TCR beta chain sequence. No antigen is known for it. No much larger clone exists at a distance of one base, and base qualities are not known. This sample is part of a study of T cells in localized non-small cell lung cancer (dated by TCRdb to 2020 to 2021). For the study in its entirety: The study examined T cell repertoires in 200 to 250 patients with early-stage NSCLC and compared tumors with uninvolved tumor-adjacent lungs. A mean age of roughly 66 years was recorded for the NSCLC patients, of whom 129 were male and 90 to 110 were female. All 240 or so NSCLC patients in the cohort were treatment-naive and had localized lung tumors that were resected. What the work shows at the level of the full study, not this receptor alone: A median of roughly 60 of the top 100 tumor clones turned up in the paired uninvolved adjacent lung, and some 27 of those clones also ranked among the top 100 of that same adjacent lung. Uninvolved tumor-adjacent lung showed the highest T cell clonality, higher than tumor, which suggests more focused antigenic responses in the adjacent lung. Because the study design was exploratory, TCR variables were selected using unadjusted p-values without false-discovery rate correction. Longer overall survival was associated with higher T cell density in blood, whereas shorter survival was associated with higher clonality in adjacent lung. Because multi-region tumor sequencing was not performed, intratumor heterogeneity could not be ruled out.

The immunoSEQ Assay was used to sequence TCR beta CDR3 regions from DNA. Regarding the original processing steps: To compute T cell density, TCR beta template counts were normalized to usable DNA, which was estimated by amplifying housekeeping genes. The preseqR package was used to estimate richness by extrapolating to 400,000 templates for PBMC samples and to 120,000 templates for tissue samples. Clonality was defined by subtracting Pielou's evenness from one. Differential abundance testing on productive amino-acid clonotypes, with a minimum total count of 5 and an alpha of 0.1, was used to identify tissue-enriched TCRs. The Jaccard Index and the Morisita Overlap Index were used to quantify repertoire overlap between compartments. TCR beta CDR3s were clustered by GLIPH together with public tetramer-defined viral CDR3s, and at least three viral sequences plus V-gene enrichment were required for viral motifs. TCRdb holds this immuneACCESS table with in-frame rearrangements only. Some clones are missing; in checked studies, unresolved V genes explain under half, and the rest has no known cause. For V, J and clone size, that table is used; D and trimming come from the DNA. Recorded for this sample are about 46,000 clones; 81% of them occurred a single time. The biggest ten clones account for approximately 17% of the sample.

From the cysteine through the phenylalanine, the CDR3 covers 16 amino acids. Of the read, only the CDR3 DNA is kept; its 48 bases are in frame from base 1. The germline V and J ends show losses of 0 bases and 5 bases respectively, and no gene match explains 8 bases of the junction. CDR1 and CDR2 are read off the germline V gene as SGDLS and YYNGEE. At diagnosis, tumor, uninvolved tumor-adjacent lung and peripheral blood were collected and then preserved as a mix of FFPE and fresh-frozen material. Blood samples were analyzed as peripheral blood mononuclear cells for TCR repertoire profiling. The sequenced sample was peripheral blood mononuclear cells, obtained before any cancer treatment. The sequence is built from TRBV9 and TRBJ2-7; 10 junctional bases match TRBD1. The receptor was derived from a man aged 40-75 years with stage III lung adenocarcinoma. The CDR3 region has the sequence CASSVATLGQGNEQYF. The bases read TGTGCCAGCAGCGTAGCTACCTTGGGACAGGGGAACGAGCAGTACTTC.